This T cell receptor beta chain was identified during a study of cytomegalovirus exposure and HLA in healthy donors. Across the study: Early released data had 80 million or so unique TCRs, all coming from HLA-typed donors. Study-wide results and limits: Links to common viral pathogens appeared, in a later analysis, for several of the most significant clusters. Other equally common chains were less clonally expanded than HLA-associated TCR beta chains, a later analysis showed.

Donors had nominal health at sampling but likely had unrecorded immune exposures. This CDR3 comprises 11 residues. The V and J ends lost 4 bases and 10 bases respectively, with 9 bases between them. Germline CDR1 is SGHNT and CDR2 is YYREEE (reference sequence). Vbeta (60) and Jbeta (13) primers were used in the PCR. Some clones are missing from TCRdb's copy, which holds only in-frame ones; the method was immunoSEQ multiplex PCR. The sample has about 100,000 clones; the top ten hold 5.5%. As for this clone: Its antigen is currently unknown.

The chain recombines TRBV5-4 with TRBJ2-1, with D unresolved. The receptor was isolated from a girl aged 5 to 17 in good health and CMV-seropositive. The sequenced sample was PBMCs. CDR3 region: CASSAVGEQFF. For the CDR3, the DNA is TGTGCCAGCAGCGCGGTCGGGGAGCAGTTCTTC.